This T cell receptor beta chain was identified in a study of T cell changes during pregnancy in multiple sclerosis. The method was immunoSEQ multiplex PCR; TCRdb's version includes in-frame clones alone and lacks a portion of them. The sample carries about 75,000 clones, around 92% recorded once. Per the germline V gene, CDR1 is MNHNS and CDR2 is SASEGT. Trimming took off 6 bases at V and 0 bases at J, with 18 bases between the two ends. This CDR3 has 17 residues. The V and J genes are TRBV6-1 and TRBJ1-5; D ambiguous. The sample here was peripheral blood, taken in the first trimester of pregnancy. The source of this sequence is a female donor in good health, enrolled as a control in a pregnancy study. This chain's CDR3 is CASSERGSLYSNQPQHF. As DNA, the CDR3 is TGTGCCAGCAGCGAAAGAGGGTCCCTGTATAGCAATCAGCCCCAGCATTTT.